This T cell receptor (beta chain) is from a study of cytomegalovirus exposure and HLA in healthy donors. General study points: Earlier analysis yielded a pattern in which most TCR beta V segments were productive about 90% or about 30% of the time. Most sequenced TCRs were rare (though some public TCRs occurred in many donors). Beyond CMV serostatus, there was no information to go on about immune exposure.

V shed 4 bases and J shed 6 bases, with 12 bases lying between them. Germline CDR1 MNHEY, CDR2 SVGAGI. The CDR3 loop spans 13 amino acids. The study ran its PCR with 60 Vbeta and 13 Jbeta primers. The table came from immunoSEQ multiplex PCR; TCRdb's copy has only in-frame clones and leaves some out. Altogether roughly 130,000 clones are present, roughly 78% being singletons, with the ten largest covering under 3%. A note on this clone: The antigen remains undetermined.

The clonotype was recovered from a man younger than 45 in good health and CMV-seronegative. The J gene is TRBJ1-2, the V gene TRBV6-5; no clear D. Sequenced: PBMCs. The CDR3 sequence: CASSLNLGDGYTF. The CDR3, as DNA: TGTGCCAGCAGTTTGAACCTCGGGGATGGCTACACCTTC.